What follows describes a single TCR beta chain. Its antigen is still unknown. This entry comes from a study of T cells in localized non-small cell lung cancer. Study-wide results and limits: Heterogeneity remains possible, as sequencing covered one tumor region only. Adjacent lung exhibited a median of 57 among the 100 most abundant tumor clones.

The data were produced by immunoSEQ multiplex PCR, yet TCRdb's version contains in-frame clones alone and is incomplete. The repertoire holds around 35,000 clones, with 93% as singletons. The source material was peripheral blood, sampled before any cancer treatment. This receptor was taken from a female donor older than 55 with stage I lung adenocarcinoma.

As DNA, the CDR3 is TGTGCCAGCAGCCCCCCTTCGTCGAACTACAATGAGCAGTTCTTC. Amino acid sequence: CASSPPSSNYNEQFF. The chain joins TRBV9 to TRBJ2-1, with no clear D. This CDR3 region has 15 residues. CDR1 and CDR2 from the germline V gene are SGDLS and YYNGEE. V was pared by 4 bases and J by 3 bases, with 14 bases between.